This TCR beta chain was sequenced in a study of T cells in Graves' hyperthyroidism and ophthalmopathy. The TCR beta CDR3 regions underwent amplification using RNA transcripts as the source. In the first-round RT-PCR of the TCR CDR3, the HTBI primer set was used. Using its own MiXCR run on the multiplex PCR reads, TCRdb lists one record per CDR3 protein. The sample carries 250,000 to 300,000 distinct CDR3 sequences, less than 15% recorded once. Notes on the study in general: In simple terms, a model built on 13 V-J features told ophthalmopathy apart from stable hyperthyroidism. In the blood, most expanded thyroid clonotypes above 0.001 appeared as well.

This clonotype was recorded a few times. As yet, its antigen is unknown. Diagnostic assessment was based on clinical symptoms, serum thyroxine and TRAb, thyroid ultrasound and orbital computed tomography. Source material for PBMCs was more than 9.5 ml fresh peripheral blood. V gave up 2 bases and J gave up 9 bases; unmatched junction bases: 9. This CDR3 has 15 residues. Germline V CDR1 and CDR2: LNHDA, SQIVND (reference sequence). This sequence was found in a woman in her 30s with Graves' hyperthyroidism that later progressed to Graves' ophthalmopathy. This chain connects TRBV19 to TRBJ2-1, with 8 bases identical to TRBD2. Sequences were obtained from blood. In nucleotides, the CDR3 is TGTGCCAGTAGTATACTCGGGAGGGATCTCGGTGAGCAGTTCTTC. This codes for CASSILGRDLGEQFF.